Given below is one T cell receptor (beta chain) in context. The antigen remains unidentified. TCRdb used MiXCR to reprocess the RT-PCR reads, holding one entry per CDR3 protein. Of almost 600,000 distinct CDR3 sequences in the sample, 14% were seen once. V shed 4 bases and J shed 1 base, with 11 bases lying between them. The CDR3 loop spans 14 amino acids. Germline V gene data show CDR1 as ENHRY and CDR2 as SYGVKD. This record belongs to a study of response to subunit inactivated influenza vaccine. Study-level findings and limits: The authors put forward the suggestion that each seasonal influenza vaccination may bring in only a limited number of new T cells.

The sequence was collected from a man aged 50-59 years who received an inactivated influenza vaccine. The sequencing here drew on PBMCs from blood, taken about 11 days after vaccination. This chain connects TRBV10-3 to TRBJ2-7; D may be TRBD2 (5 bases). CDR3 nucleotide sequence: TGTGCCATCAGTGGAGGAGGCTGGTCCTACGAGCAGTACTTC. Its protein is CAISGGGWSYEQYF.